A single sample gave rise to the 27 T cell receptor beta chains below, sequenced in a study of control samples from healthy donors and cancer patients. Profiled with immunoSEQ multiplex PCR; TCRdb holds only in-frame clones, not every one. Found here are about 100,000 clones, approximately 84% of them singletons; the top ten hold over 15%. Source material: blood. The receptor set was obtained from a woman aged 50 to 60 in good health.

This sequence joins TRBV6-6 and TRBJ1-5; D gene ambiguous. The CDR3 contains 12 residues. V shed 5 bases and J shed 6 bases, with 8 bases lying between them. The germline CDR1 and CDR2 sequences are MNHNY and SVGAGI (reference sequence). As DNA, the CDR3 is TGTGCCAGCAGTACGTTAGGTCAGCCCCAGCATTTT. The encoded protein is CASSTLGQPQHF.

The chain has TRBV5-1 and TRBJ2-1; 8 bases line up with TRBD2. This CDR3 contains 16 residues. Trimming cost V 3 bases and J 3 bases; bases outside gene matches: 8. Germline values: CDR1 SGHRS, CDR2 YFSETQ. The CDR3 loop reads CASSSDRRGDYNEQFF. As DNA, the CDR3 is TGCGCCAGCAGCTCCGACAGGCGGGGGGACTACAATGAGCAGTTCTTC.

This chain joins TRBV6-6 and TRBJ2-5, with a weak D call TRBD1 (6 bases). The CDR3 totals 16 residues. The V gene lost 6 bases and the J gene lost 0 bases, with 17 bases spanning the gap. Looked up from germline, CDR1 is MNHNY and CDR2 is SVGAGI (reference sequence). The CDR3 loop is CASSPGQTKYQETQYF. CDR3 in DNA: TGTGCCAGCAGCCCCGGACAGACCAAGTACCAAGAGACCCAGTACTTC.

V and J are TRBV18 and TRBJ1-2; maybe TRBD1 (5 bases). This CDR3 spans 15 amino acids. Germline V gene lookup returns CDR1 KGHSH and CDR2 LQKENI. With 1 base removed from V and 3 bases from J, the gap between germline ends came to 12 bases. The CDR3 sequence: CASSPREGGDYGYTF. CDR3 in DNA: TGTGCCAGCTCACCACGGGAGGGAGGGGACTATGGCTACACCTTC.

CDR3 nucleotides: TGCGCCAGCAGCTTCACCCCCGCCCGGGACAGTTTCTACGAGCAGTACTTC. Its translation: CASSFTPARDSFYEQYF. The V call is TRBV5-1, the J call TRBJ2-7, with 7 positions matching TRBD1. Germline values: CDR1 SGHRS, CDR2 YFSETQ. The J segment lost 3 bases and the V segment lost 2 bases, leaving 14 bases of the junction unmatched. This CDR3 region has 17 residues. Complete variable domain (other parts from reference TRBV5-1 and TRBJ2-7): KAGVTQTPRYLIKTRGQQVTLSCSPISGHRSVSWYQQTPGQGLQFLFEYFSETQRNKGNFPGRFSGRQFSNSRSEMNVSTLELGDSALYLCASSFTPARDSFYEQYFGPGTRLTVT.

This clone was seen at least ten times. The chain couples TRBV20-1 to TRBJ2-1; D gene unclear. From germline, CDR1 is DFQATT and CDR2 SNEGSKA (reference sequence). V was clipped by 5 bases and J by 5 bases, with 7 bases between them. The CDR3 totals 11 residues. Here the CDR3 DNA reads TGCAGTGCTTACCCAAACAATGAGCAGTTCTTC. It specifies CSAYPNNEQFF.

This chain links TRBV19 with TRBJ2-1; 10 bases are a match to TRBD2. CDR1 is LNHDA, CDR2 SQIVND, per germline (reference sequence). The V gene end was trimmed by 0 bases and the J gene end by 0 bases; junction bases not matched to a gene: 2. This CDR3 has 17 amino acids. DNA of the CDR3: TGTGCCAGTAGTATAGATAGCGGGAGGCGCTCCTACAATGAGCAGTTCTTC. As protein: CASSIDSGRRSYNEQFF.

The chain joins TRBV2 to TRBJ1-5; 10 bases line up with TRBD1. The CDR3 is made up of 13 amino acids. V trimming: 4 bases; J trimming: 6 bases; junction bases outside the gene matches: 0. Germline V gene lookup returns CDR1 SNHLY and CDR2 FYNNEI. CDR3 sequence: CASSGDRGQPQHF. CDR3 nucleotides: TGTGCCAGCAGTGGGGACAGGGGTCAGCCCCAGCATTTT.

CDR3 protein: CSVGGQGHYGYTF. The CDR3 region has the DNA TGCAGCGTTGGGGGACAGGGGCACTATGGCTACACCTTC. The rearrangement links TRBV29-1 to TRBJ1-2; TRBD1 aligns across 10 bases. This CDR3 spans 13 amino acids. Germline V gene data show CDR1 as SQVTM and CDR2 as ANQGSEA. The J segment lost 3 bases and the V segment lost 4 bases, leaving 2 bases of the junction unmatched.

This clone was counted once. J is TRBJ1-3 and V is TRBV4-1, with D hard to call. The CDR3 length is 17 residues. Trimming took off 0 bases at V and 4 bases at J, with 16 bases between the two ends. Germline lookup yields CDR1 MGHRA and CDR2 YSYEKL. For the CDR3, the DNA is TGCGCCAGCAGCCAAGAGGCCCTCCCAGGTGGAGGAAACACCATATATTTT. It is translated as CASSQEALPGGGNTIYF.

The CDR3 here is CASSPIDRGTWQFF. The CDR3 bases are TGTGCCAGCAGTCCAATAGACAGGGGGACATGGCAGTTCTTC. The V gene is TRBV27, the J gene TRBJ2-1; 9 bases fit TRBD1. From germline, CDR1 is MNHEY and CDR2 SMNVEV (reference sequence). V was clipped by 5 bases and J by 12 bases; unmatched bases: 11. The CDR3 loop spans 14 amino acids.

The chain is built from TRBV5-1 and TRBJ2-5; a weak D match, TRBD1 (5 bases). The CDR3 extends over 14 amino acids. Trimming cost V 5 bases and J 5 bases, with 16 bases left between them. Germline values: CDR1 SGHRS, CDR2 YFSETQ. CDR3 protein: CASSQAQVFETQYF. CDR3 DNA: TGCGCCAGCAGTCAGGCACAGGTTTTTGAGACCCAGTACTTC.

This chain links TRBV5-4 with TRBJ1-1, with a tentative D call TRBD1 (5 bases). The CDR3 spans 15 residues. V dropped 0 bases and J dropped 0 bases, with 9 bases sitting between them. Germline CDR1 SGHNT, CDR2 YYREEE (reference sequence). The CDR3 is CASSLEGRMNTEAFF. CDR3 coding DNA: TGTGCCAGCAGCTTGGAGGGACGGATGAACACTGAAGCTTTCTTT.

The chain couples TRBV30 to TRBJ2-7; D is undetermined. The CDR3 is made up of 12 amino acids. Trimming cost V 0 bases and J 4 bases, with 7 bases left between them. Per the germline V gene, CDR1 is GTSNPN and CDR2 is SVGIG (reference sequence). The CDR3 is CAWSVSGYEQYV. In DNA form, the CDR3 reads TGTGCCTGGAGTGTTAGTGGGTACGAGCAGTACGTC.

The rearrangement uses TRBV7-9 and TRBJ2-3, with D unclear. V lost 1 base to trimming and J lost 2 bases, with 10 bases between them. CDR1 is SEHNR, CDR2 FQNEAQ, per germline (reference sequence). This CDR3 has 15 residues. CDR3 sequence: CASSLVAINTDTQYF. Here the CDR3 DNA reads TGTGCCAGCAGCTTAGTTGCCATCAACACAGATACGCAGTATTTT.

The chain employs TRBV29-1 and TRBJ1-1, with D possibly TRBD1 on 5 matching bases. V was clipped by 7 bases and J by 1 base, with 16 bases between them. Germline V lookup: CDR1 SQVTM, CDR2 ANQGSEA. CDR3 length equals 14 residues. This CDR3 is CSGAGRLGNTEAFF. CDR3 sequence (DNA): TGCAGCGGGGCAGGGAGATTAGGGAACACTGAAGCTTTCTTT.

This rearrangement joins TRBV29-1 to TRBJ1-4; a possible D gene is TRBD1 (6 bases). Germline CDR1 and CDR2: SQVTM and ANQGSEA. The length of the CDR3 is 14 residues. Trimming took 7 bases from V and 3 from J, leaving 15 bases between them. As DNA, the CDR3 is TGCAGCGCGCAGGGGTTTGGGCCTAATGAAAAACTGTTTTTT. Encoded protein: CSAQGFGPNEKLFF.

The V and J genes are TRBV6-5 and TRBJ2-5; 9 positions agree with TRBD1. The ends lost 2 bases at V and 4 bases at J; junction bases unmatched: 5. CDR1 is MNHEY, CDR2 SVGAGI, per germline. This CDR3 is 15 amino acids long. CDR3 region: CASSYGTGRRETQYF. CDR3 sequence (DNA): TGTGCCAGCAGTTACGGGACAGGGAGGAGAGAGACCCAGTACTTC.

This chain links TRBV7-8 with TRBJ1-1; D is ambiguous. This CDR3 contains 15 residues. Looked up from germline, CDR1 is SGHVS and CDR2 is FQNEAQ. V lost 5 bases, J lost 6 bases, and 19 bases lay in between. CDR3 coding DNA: TGTGCCAGCAGCCCCAGTAACCTACTCGGCGCTGAAGCTTTCTTT. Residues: CASSPSNLLGAEAFF.

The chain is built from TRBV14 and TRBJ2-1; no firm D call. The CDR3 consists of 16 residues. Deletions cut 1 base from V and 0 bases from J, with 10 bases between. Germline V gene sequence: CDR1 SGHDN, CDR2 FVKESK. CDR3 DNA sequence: TGTGCCAGCAGCCAAGTACACCTTAGCTCCTACAATGAGCAGTTCTTC. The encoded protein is CASSQVHLSSYNEQFF.

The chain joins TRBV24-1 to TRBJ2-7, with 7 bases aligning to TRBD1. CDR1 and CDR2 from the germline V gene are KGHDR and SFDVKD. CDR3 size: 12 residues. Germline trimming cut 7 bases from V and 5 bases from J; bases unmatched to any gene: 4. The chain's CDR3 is CATRAQGNEQYV. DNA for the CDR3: TGTGCCACCAGAGCACAGGGGAACGAGCAGTACGTC.

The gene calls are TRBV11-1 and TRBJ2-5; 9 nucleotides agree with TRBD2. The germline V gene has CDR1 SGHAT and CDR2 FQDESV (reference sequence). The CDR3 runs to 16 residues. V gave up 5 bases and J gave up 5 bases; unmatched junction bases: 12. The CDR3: CASSPQGSGGSETQYF. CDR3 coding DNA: TGTGCCAGCAGCCCCCAGGGTAGCGGGGGCTCGGAGACCCAGTACTTC.

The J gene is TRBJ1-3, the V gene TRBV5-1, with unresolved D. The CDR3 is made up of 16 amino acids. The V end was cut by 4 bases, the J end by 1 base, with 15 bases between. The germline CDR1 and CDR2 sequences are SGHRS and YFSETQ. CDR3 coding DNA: TGCGCCAGCAGCCCCGGAACACCTCTGTCTGGAAACACCATATATTTT. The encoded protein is CASSPGTPLSGNTIYF.

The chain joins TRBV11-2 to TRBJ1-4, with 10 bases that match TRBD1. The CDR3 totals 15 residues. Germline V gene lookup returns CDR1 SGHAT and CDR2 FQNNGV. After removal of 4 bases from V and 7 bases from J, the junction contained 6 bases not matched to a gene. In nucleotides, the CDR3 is TGTGCCAGCAGCTCCGGGACAGGGGTTCGTGAAAAACTGTTTTTT. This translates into CASSSGTGVREKLFF.

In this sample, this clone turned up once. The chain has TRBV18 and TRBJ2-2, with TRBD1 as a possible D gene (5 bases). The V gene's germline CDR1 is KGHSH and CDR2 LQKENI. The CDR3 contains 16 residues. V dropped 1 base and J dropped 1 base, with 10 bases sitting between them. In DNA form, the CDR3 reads TGTGCCAGCTCACCACGACCAGGGTTGAACACCGGGGAGCTGTTTTTT. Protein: CASSPRPGLNTGELFF.

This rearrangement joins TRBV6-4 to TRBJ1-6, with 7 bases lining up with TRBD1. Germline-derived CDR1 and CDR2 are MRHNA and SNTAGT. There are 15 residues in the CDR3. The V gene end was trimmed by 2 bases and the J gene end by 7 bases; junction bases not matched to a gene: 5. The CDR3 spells CASSDTTGANSPLHF. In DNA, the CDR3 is TGTGCCAGCAGTGACACCACAGGGGCAAATTCACCCCTCCACTTT.

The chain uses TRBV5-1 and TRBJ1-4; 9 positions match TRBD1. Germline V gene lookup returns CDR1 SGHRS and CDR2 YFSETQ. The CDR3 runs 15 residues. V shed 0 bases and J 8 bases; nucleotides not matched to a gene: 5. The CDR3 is CASSLDGTGNEKLFF. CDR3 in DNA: TGCGCCAGCAGCTTGGATGGGACAGGGAACGAAAAACTGTTTTTT.